The 18 T cell receptor beta chains in this list originate from one sample, sequenced in a study of cytomegalovirus exposure and HLA in healthy donors. In the PCR, 60 Vbeta and 13 Jbeta primers were used. TCRdb's table, derived via immunoSEQ multiplex PCR, lists solely in-frame clones and lacks some. The profile covers under 110,000 clones, with roughly 80% appearing a single time and around 3.4% taken by the ten largest. The sequenced sample consisted of PBMCs. The receptors come from a man between 60 and 75 years old in good health and CMV-seronegative.

The chain recombines TRBV2 with TRBJ2-7; 11 nucleotides match TRBD1. The CDR3 contains 19 residues. Germline V gene data show CDR1 as SNHLY and CDR2 as FYNNEI. J was trimmed by 3 bases and V by 4 bases; bases with no gene match: 17. The chain's CDR3 is CASSGPDRGLYLGLYEQYF. Here the CDR3 DNA reads TGTGCCAGCAGTGGACCGGACAGGGGGCTGTACTTGGGCCTCTACGAGCAGTACTTC.

Only a few counts were recorded for this clone. The genes are TRBV18 and TRBJ2-3; TRBD2 might be the D (7 bases). Germline V lookup: CDR1 KGHSH, CDR2 LQKENI. The CDR3 consists of 15 residues. V lost 0 bases to trimming and J lost 5 bases, with 12 bases between them. The CDR3 here is CASSPPGGPGDTQYF. DNA for the CDR3: TGTGCCAGCTCACCACCCGGGGGGCCAGGAGATACGCAGTATTTT.

The chain is built from TRBV7-9 and TRBJ2-3; 10 nucleotides agree with TRBD2. J was trimmed by 2 bases and V by 4 bases; bases with no gene match: 9. The CDR3 is 17 residues long. Looked up from germline, CDR1 is SEHNR and CDR2 is FQNEAQ (reference sequence). The CDR3 DNA reads as TGTGCCAGCAGCTCAAGGATGAGCGGGGGGGCCACAGATACGCAGTATTTT. It yields the protein CASSSRMSGGATDTQYF. Filled out from reference TRBV7-9 and TRBJ2-3, the complete variable domain reads DTGVSQNPRHKITKRGQNVTFRCDPISEHNRLYWYRQTLGQGPEFLTYFQNEAQLEKSRLLSDRFSAERPKGSFSTLEIQRTEQGDSAMYLCASSSRMSGGATDTQYFGPGTRLTVL.

The rearrangement links TRBV5-4 to TRBJ2-5, with 7 bases matching TRBD2. Unmatched junction bases numbered 9, after V lost 4 bases and J lost 3 bases. Germline CDR1 and CDR2: SGHNT and YYREEE (reference sequence). This CDR3 has 15 residues. CDR3 region: CASSPGASGEETQYF. Here the CDR3 DNA reads TGTGCCAGCAGCCCCGGAGCGAGCGGGGAAGAGACCCAGTACTTC.

This clone was detected only a few times. The rearrangement joins TRBV7-8 to TRBJ1-2; the D gene is possibly TRBD1 (6 bases). Trimming stripped 5 bases from V and 4 bases from J, with 14 bases between. CDR1 SGHVS and CDR2 FQNEAQ come from the germline V gene. The CDR3 totals 14 residues. This CDR3 is CASSPTGQSYGYTF. DNA for the CDR3: TGTGCCAGCAGCCCCACCGGACAGAGCTATGGCTACACCTTC.

V usage is TRBV6-7 and J usage is TRBJ2-7; D is possibly TRBD2 (6 bases). TRBV6-7 qualifies as an ORF whose function is uncertain. With 11 bases removed from V and 3 bases from J, the gap between germline ends came to 17 bases. CDR3 length: 13 residues. The CDR3 region has the DNA TGTGCCGGTCGGTCTAGCGTTCTCTACGAGCAGTACTTC. The encoded protein is CAGRSSVLYEQYF.

V gene TRBV6-1 combines with J gene TRBJ1-6, with 8 bases lining up with TRBD1. The CDR3 runs 18 residues. V gave up 4 bases and J gave up 0 bases; unmatched junction bases: 8. Germline V gene data show CDR1 as MNHNS and CDR2 as SASEGT. Here the CDR3 DNA reads TGTGCCAGCAGTGGGCGACAGGGGCCTTCCTCCTATAATTCACCCCTCCACTTT. It translates to CASSGRQGPSSYNSPLHF.

V and J are TRBV4-2 and TRBJ1-4, with TRBD1 matching 8 bases. The CDR3 is 16 residues long. Germline CDR1 LGHNA, CDR2 YNFKEQ. The ends lost 0 bases at V and 3 bases at J; junction bases unmatched: 3. CDR3 loop: CASSQDPGQANEKLFF. For the CDR3, the DNA is TGTGCCAGCAGCCAAGATCCGGGACAGGCTAATGAAAAACTGTTTTTT.

The chain has TRBV19 and TRBJ1-6; a possible D gene is TRBD1 (6 bases). Trimming removed 3 bases from V and 10 bases from J, with 19 bases in between. Germline values: CDR1 LNHDA, CDR2 SQIVND (reference sequence). This CDR3 comprises 16 residues. Written as DNA, the CDR3 is TGTGCCAGTAGTATTCATATGACAGGAAGGAAATCACCCCTCCACTTT. It codes for CASSIHMTGRKSPLHF. Based on the CDR3 plus reference TRBV19 and TRBJ1-6, the full variable domain is DGGITQSPKYLFRKEGQNVTLSCEQNLNHDAMYWYRQDPGQGLRLIYYSQIVNDFQKGDIAEGYSVSREKKESFPLTVTSAQKNPTAFYLCASSIHMTGRKSPLHFGNGTRLTVT.

V and J are TRBV4-3 and TRBJ2-2, with 8 positions matching TRBD1. This CDR3 spans 19 amino acids. From germline, CDR1 is LGHNA and CDR2 YSLEER. V was clipped by 3 bases and J by 6 bases; unmatched bases: 18. In DNA form, the CDR3 reads TGCGCCAGCAGCCAGCCCACCAAAAGAGGACAGGGTTGGGCCGGGGAGCTGTTTTTT. It translates to CASSQPTKRGQGWAGELFF.

This chain joins TRBV5-3 and TRBJ1-1; D ambiguous. TRBV5-3 is annotated as an ORF whose role is uncertain. V lost 4 bases and J 1 base, leaving 2 bases between the germline ends. The CDR3 totals 11 residues. The CDR3 is CARSRNTEAFF. The CDR3 coding sequence is TGTGCCAGAAGCCGGAACACTGAAGCTTTCTTT.

The chain links TRBV28 to TRBJ1-1, with D unclear. The CDR3 has 12 amino acids. Germline-derived CDR1 and CDR2 are MDHEN and SYDVKM. Trimming took 9 bases from V and 0 from J, leaving 8 bases between them. Written as DNA, the CDR3 is TGTGCCAGTCAGATTCTGAACACTGAAGCTTTCTTT. Translating it yields CASQILNTEAFF.

V is TRBV10-3 and J is TRBJ1-1, with TRBD1 matching 8 bases. J gave up 0 bases and V 7 bases, and 10 bases lay outside the gene matches. CDR3 length: 16 residues. Germline V gene data show CDR1 as ENHRY and CDR2 as SYGVKD. Here the CDR3 reads CAITPSGGAVNTEAFF. CDR3 nucleotides: TGTGCCATCACCCCTTCAGGGGGCGCGGTGAACACTGAAGCTTTCTTT.

The chain is built from TRBV5-1 and TRBJ2-5, with D perhaps matching TRBD1 (5 bases). CDR1 and CDR2 from the germline V gene are SGHRS and YFSETQ. Trimming shortened V by 1 base and J by 2 bases, and 9 bases separated the two germline ends. The CDR3 runs 14 residues. The CDR3 DNA is TGCGCCAGCAGCTTGTGGGGCATACAAGAGACCCAGTACTTC. Its translation: CASSLWGIQETQYF.

Only a few counts were recorded for this clone. The J gene is TRBJ1-5, the V gene TRBV18, with 11 bases lining up with TRBD1. CDR3 length equals 16 residues. Germline assignment: CDR1 KGHSH and CDR2 LQKENI. With 5 bases clipped from V and 3 bases from J, the junction kept 6 bases outside the gene matches. The CDR3 DNA is TGTGCCAGCTCATCCCGGACAGGGGGCGTCAATCAGCCCCAGCATTTT. It is translated as CASSSRTGGVNQPQHF.

V and J are TRBV7-2 and TRBJ2-4; D may be TRBD2 (7 bases). Trimming left V 5 bases short and J 3 bases short, with 14 bases between. CDR3 size: 15 residues. Germline V gives CDR1 SGHTA, CDR2 FQGNSA. In DNA, the CDR3 is TGTGCCAGCAGCGACGGGGGGCTTGGCAAAAACATTCAGTACTTC. Its protein is CASSDGGLGKNIQYF. The entire variable domain, with the rest obtained from reference TRBV7-2 and TRBJ2-4, is as follows: GAGVSQSPSNKVTEKGKDVELRCDPISGHTALYWYRQSLGQGLEFLIYFQGNSAPDKSGLPSDRFSAERTGGSVSTLTIQRTQQEDSAVYLCASSDGGLGKNIQYFGAGTRLSVL.

The V call is TRBV28, the J call TRBJ2-2, with D maybe TRBD1 (6 bases). The germline V gene encodes CDR1 MDHEN and CDR2 SYDVKM. The germline V and J ends were trimmed by 0 bases and 1 base, with 9 bases remaining between them. This CDR3 contains 16 residues. The CDR3, as DNA: TGTGCCAGCAGTTTATGGGGACAATTGAACACCGGGGAGCTGTTTTTT. Residues: CASSLWGQLNTGELFF.

This clone was recorded a few times. This chain connects TRBV11-3 to TRBJ2-7; tentatively, D is TRBD2 (5 bases). Between the trimmed V and J ends, which lost 1 base and 2 bases, there was a span of 9 bases. Germline V gene data show CDR1 as SGHNT and CDR2 as YENEEA. This CDR3 contains 14 residues. This chain's CDR3 is CASSLGGGPYEQYF. The CDR3 nucleotides read TGTGCCAGCAGCTTAGGAGGAGGCCCCTACGAGCAGTACTTC.